This TCR beta chain was documented in a study of T-cell reconstitution after alpha-beta-depleted transplantation in children. CDR1 and CDR2 from the germline V gene are SGDLS and YYNGEE. V lost 0 bases, J lost 0 bases, and 12 bases lay in between. The CDR3 spans 16 residues. Broader study findings: Approximately two months post-transplant, alpha-beta T cells reportedly originated from several hundred expanded graft clones. T-cell counts and diversity at one year following transplant were attributed mainly to newly produced T cells. There were some patients whose high TCRbeta diversity at day 60 came from surviving recipient T cells and thymic progenitors.

The TCRbeta library incorporated unique molecular identifiers. TCRdb passed the PCR reads through MiXCR, listing each CDR3 protein once. The table includes fewer than 250,000 distinct CDR3 sequences, approximately 15% detected once. Points on this clonotype: The antigen remains undetermined.

The origin of this receptor is a male patient aged 2-15 years who had a stem cell transplant for acute lymphoblastic leukemia, so the T cells may come from the graft donor. The V and J genes are TRBV9 and TRBJ1-1; D remains unclear. Sequences were derived from PBMCs, mostly from graft donor cells, sampled 360 days after TCRalphabeta/CD19-depleted stem cell transplant. The CDR3 protein is CASSVGTRLMNTEAFF. DNA for the CDR3: TGTGCCAGCAGCGTAGGGACGCGATTAATGAACACTGAAGCTTTCTTT. Full variable domain (rest looked up from reference TRBV9 and TRBJ1-1): DSGVTQTPKHLITATGQRVTLRCSPRSGDLSVYWYQQSLDQGLQFLIQYYNGEERAKGNILERFSAQQFPDLHSELNLSSLELGDSALYFCASSVGTRLMNTEAFFGQGTRLTVV.